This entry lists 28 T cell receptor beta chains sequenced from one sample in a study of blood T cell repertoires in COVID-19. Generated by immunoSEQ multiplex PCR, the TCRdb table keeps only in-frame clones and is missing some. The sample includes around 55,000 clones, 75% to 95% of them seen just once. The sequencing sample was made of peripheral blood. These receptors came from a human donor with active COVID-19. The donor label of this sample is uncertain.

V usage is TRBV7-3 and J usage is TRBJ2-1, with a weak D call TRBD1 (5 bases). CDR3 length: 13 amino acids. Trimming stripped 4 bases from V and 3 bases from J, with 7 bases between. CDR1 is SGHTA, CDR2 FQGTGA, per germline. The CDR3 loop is CASSWGLYNEQFF. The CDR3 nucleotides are TGTGCCAGCAGCTGGGGCCTCTACAATGAGCAGTTCTTC.

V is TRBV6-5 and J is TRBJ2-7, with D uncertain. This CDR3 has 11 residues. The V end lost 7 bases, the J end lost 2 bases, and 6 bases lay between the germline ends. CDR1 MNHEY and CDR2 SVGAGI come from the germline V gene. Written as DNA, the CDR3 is TGTGCCAGCAAACGGGCCTACGAGCAGTACGTC. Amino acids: CASKRAYEQYV.

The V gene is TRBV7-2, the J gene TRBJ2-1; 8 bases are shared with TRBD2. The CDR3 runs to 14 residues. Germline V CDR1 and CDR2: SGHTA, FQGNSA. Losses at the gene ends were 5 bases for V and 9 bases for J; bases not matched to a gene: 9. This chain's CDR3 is CASSVPGLDIEQFF. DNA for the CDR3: TGTGCCAGCAGCGTGCCGGGACTAGATATTGAGCAGTTCTTC.

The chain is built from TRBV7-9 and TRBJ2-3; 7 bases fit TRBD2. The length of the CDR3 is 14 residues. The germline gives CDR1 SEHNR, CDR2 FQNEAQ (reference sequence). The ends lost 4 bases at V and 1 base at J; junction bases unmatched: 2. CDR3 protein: CASSSSGGTDTQYF. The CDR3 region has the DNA TGTGCCAGCAGCTCTAGCGGAGGCACAGATACGCAGTATTTT.

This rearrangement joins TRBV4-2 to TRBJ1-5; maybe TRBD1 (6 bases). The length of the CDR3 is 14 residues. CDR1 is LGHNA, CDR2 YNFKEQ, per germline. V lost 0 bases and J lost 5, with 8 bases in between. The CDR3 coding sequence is TGTGCCAGCAGCCAAGAAGGGGGGGATCAGCCCCAGCATTTT. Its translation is CASSQEGGDQPQHF.

The CDR3 sequence: CASSQTTGGVEKLFF. CDR3 bases: TGTGCCAGCAGCCAGACGACAGGGGGGGTTGAAAAACTGTTTTTT. V usage is TRBV7-9 and J usage is TRBJ1-4; TRBD1 agrees at 9 bases. The V and J ends lost 5 bases and 7 bases, in that order; junction bases with no gene match: 8. The CDR3 contains 15 residues. CDR1 is SEHNR, CDR2 FQNEAQ, per germline (reference sequence).

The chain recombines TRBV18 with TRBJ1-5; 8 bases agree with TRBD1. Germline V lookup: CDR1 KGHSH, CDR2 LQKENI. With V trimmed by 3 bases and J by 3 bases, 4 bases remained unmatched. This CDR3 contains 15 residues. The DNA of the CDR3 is TGTGCCAGCTCACCCTCAGGGGGCCTCAATCAGCCCCAGCATTTT. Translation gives CASSPSGGLNQPQHF.

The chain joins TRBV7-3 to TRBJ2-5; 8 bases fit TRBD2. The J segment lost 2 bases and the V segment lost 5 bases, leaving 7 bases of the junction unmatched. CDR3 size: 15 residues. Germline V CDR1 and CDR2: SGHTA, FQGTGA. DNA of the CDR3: TGTGCCAGCAGCCTCCTCCCGGGAGGGCAAGAGACCCAGTACTTC. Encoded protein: CASSLLPGGQETQYF.

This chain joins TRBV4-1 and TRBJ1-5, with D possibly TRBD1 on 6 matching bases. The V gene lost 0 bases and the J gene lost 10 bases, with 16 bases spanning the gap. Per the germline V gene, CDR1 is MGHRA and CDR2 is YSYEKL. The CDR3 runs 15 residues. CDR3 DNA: TGCGCCAGCAGCCAAGATCGGGATCAGGGGAGACCCCAGCATTTT. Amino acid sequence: CASSQDRDQGRPQHF.

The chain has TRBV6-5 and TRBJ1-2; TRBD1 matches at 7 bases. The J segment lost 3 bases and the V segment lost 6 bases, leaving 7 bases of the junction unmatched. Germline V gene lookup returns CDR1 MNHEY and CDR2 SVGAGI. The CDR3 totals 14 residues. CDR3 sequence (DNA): TGTGCCAGCAGCAAGGGGGCTCTCGACTATGGCTACACCTTC. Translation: CASSKGALDYGYTF.

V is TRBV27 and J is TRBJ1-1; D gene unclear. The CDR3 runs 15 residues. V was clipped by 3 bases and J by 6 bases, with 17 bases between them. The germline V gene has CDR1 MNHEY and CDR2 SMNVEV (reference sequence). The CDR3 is CASSLEAAPMAEAFF. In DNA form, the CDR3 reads TGTGCCAGCAGTTTGGAGGCAGCGCCGATGGCTGAAGCTTTCTTT.

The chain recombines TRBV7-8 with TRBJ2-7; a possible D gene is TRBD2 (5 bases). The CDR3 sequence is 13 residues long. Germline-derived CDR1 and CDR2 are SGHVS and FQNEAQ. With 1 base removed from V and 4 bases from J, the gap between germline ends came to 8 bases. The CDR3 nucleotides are TGTGCCAGCAGCTTAGGTTGGAGGTACGAGCAGTACGTC. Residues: CASSLGWRYEQYV.

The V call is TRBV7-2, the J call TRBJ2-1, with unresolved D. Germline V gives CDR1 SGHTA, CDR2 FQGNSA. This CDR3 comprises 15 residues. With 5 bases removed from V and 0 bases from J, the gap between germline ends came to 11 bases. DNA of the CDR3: TGTGCCAGCAGCCGTCTACACAGCTCCTACAATGAGCAGTTCTTC. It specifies CASSRLHSSYNEQFF.

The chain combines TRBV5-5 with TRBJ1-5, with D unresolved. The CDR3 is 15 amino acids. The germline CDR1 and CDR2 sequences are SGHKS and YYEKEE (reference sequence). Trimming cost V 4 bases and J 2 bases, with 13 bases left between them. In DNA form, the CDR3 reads TGTGCCAGCAGCATTGTCGGGGATGGCAATCAGCCCCAGCATTTT. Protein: CASSIVGDGNQPQHF.

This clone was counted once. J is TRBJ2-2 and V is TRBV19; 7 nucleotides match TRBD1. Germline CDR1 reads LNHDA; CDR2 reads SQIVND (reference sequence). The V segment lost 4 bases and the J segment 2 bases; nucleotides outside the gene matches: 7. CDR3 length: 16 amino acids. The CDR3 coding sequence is TGTGCCAGTAGTACGGGATACAGGGGAAACACCGGGGAGCTGTTTTTT. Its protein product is CASSTGYRGNTGELFF. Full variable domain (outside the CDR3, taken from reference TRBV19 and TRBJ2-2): DGGITQSPKYLFRKEGQNVTLSCEQNLNHDAMYWYRQDPGQGLRLIYYSQIVNDFQKGDIAEGYSVSREKKESFPLTVTSAQKNPTAFYLCASSTGYRGNTGELFFGEGSRLTVL.

CDR3 nucleotides: TGCGCCAGCAGCCCATGGCAGGGTGACATTCAGTACTTC. This gives the protein CASSPWQGDIQYF. V gene TRBV5-1 combines with J gene TRBJ2-4, with TRBD1 as a possible D gene (5 bases). Germline CDR1 reads SGHRS; CDR2 reads YFSETQ. The length of the CDR3 is 13 residues. V was trimmed by 4 bases and J by 8 bases, leaving 13 bases between them.

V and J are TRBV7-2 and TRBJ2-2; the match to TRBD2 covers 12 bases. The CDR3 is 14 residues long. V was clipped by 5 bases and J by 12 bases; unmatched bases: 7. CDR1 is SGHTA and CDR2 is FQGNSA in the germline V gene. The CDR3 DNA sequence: TGTGCCAGCAGCGGGACCGGACTAGCGGGACAGCTGTTTTTT. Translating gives CASSGTGLAGQLFF.

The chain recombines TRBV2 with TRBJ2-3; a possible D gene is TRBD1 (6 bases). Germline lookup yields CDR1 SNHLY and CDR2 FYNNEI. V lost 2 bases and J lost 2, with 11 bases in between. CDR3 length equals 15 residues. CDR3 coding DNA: TGTGCCAGCAGTGAATACAGGGTTCTCACAGATACGCAGTATTTT. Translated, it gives CASSEYRVLTDTQYF.

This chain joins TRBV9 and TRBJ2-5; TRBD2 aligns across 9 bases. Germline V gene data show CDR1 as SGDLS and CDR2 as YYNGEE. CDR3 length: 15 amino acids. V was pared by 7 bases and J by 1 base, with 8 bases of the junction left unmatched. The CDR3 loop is CASSPTSGLQETQYF. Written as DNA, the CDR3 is TGTGCCAGCTCCCCGACTAGCGGACTCCAAGAGACCCAGTACTTC.

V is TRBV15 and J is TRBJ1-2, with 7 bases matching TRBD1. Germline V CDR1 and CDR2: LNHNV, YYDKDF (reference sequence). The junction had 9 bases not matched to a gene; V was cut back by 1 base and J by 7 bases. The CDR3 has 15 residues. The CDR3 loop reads CATSRGGTVSTGYTF. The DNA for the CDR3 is TGTGCCACCAGCAGAGGAGGGACAGTATCGACTGGCTACACCTTC.

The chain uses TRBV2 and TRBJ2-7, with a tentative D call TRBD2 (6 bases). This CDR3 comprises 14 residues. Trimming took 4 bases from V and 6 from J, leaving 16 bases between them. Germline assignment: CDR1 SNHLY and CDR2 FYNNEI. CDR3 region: CASSVVGGEGEQYF. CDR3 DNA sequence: TGTGCCAGCAGTGTGGTGGGAGGTGAGGGCGAGCAGTACTTC.

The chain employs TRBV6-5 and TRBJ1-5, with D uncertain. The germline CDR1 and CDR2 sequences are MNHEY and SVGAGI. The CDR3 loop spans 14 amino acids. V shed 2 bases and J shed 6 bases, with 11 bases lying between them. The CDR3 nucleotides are TGTGCCAGCAGTTACGCCCGGGTAGGTCAGCCCCAGCATTTT. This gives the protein CASSYARVGQPQHF.

This chain's CDR3 is CSVGASSGNTIYF. The DNA of the CDR3 is TGCAGCGTTGGTGCCAGCTCTGGAAACACCATATATTTT. This rearrangement joins TRBV29-1 to TRBJ1-3, with no clear D. V gave up 4 bases and J gave up 0 bases, with 7 bases separating them. The CDR3 has 13 amino acids. Per germline, CDR1 SQVTM and CDR2 ANQGSEA.

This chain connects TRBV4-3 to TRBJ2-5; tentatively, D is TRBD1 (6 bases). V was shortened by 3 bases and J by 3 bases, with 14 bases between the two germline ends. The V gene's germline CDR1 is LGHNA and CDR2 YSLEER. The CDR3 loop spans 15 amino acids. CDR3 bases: TGCGCCAGCAGCCACCAACAGGGAAGGGAAGAGACCCAGTACTTC. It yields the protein CASSHQQGREETQYF.

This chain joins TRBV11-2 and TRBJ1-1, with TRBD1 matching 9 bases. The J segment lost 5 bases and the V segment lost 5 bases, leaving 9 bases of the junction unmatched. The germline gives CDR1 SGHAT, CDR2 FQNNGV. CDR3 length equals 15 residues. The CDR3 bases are TGTGCCAGCAGCCCCACGGGACAGGGAGCAACTGAAGCTTTCTTT. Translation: CASSPTGQGATEAFF.

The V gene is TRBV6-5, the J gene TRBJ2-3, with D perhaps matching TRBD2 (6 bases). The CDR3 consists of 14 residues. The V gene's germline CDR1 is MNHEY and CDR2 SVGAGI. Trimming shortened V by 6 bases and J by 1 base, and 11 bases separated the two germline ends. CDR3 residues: CASRLADRTDTQYF. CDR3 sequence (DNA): TGTGCCAGCAGATTAGCGGATCGCACAGATACGCAGTATTTT.

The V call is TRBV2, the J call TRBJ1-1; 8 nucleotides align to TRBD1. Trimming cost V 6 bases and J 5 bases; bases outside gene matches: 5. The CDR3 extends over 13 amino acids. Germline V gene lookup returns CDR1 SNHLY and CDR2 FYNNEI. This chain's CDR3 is CASRAGGDTEAFF. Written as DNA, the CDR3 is TGTGCCAGCAGAGCAGGGGGCGATACTGAAGCTTTCTTT.

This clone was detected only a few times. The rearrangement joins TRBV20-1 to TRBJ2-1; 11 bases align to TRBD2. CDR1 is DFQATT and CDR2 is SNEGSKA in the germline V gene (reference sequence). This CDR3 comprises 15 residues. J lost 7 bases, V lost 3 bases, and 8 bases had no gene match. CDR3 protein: CSASRTSGPTNEQFF. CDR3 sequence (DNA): TGCAGTGCTAGTAGGACTAGCGGGCCGACTAATGAGCAGTTCTTC.